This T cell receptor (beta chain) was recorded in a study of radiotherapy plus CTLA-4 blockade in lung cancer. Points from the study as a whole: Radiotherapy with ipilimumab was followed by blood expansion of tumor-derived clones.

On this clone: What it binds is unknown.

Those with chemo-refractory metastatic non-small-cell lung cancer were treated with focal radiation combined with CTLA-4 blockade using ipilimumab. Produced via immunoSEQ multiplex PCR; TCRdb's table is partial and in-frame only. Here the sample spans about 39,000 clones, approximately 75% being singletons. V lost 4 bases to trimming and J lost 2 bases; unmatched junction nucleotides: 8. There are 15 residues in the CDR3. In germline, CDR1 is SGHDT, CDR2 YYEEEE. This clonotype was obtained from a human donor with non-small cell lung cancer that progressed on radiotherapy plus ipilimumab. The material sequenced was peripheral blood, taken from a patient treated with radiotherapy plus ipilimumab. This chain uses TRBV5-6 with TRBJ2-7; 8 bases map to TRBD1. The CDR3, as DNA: TGTGCCAGCAGCGTCCGGGACAGGCGCCCCTACGAGCAGTACTTC. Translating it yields CASSVRDRRPYEQYF. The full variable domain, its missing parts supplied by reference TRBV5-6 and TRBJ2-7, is DAGVTQSPTHLIKTRGQQVTLRCSPKSGHDTVSWYQQALGQGPQFIFQYYEEEERQRGNFPDRFSGHQFPNYSSELNVNALLLGDSALYLCASSVRDRRPYEQYFGPGTRLTVT.